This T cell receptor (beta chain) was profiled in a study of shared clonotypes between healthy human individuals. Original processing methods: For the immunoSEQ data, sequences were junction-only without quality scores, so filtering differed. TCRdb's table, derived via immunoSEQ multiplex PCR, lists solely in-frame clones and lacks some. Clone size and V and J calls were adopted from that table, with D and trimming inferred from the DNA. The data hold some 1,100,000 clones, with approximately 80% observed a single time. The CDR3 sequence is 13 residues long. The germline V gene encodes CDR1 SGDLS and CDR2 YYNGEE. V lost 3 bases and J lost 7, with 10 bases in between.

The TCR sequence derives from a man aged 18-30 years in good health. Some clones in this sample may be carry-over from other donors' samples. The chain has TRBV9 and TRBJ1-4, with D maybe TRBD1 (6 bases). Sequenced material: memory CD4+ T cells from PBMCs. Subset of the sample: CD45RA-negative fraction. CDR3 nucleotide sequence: TGTGCCAGCAGCGCCGGGGGCGGTGAAAAACTGTTTTTT. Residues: CASSAGGGEKLFF.